This passage covers 3 T cell receptor beta chains from one sample sequenced in a study of blood T cells in healthy people across ages (dated by TCRdb to about 2015). The library was prepared using 5' RACE. TCRdb lists the instrument as Illumina HiSeq 2500. The second PCR ran for about 7 to 11 cycles and used a J-beta primer mix along with a sample-barcoded 5' primer. TCRdb handled the public reads itself, with Q25 trimming in fastp and clone calling in MiXCR, and kept productive beta chains. One record per CDR3 amino acid sequence lists the most common genes and DNA. This sample has about 2 million distinct CDR3 sequences in its table, and about 49% of those were observed once. 2.1% of the sample rests with the top ten. Sequenced material: blood. Receptor source: a woman aged 40 to 50 in good health.

This clonotype was observed a few times. The CDR3 here is CAISGSGQRSTDTQYF. CDR3 in DNA: TGTGCCATCAGTGGCTCCGGACAGAGAAGCACAGATACGCAGTATTTT. The V call is TRBV10-3, the J call TRBJ2-3; D might be TRBD1 (6 bases). Trimming shortened V by 4 bases and J by 0 bases, and 14 bases separated the two germline ends. Germline V lookup: CDR1 ENHRY, CDR2 SYGVKD. There are 16 residues in the CDR3.

The rearrangement joins TRBV27 to TRBJ1-2; a weak D match, TRBD1 (5 bases). The CDR3 contains 14 residues. Trimming removed 5 bases at V and 4 bases at J, with 14 bases between. The germline gives CDR1 MNHEY, CDR2 SMNVEV (reference sequence). CDR3 DNA sequence: TGTGCCAGCAGTCTGACAGTCTCCAGCTATGGCTACACCTTC. Protein: CASSLTVSSYGYTF.

This chain links TRBV5-5 with TRBJ2-7; the match to TRBD1 covers 10 bases. The CDR3 has 15 amino acids. Germline V lookup: CDR1 SGHKS, CDR2 YYEKEE (reference sequence). With 4 bases clipped from V and 5 bases from J, the junction kept 9 bases outside the gene matches. The CDR3: CASSLMGTGVDEQYF. The CDR3, as DNA: TGTGCCAGCAGCCTGATGGGGACAGGGGTCGACGAGCAGTACTTC.